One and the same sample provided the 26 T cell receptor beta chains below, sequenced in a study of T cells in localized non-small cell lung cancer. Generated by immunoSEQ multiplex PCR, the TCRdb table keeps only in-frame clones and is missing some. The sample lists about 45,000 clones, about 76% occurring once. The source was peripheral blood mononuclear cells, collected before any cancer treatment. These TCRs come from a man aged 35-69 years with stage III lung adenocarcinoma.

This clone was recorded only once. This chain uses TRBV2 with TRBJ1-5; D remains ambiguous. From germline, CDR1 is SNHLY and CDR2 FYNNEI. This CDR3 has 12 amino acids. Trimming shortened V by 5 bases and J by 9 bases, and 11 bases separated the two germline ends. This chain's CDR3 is CASSREDGPQHF. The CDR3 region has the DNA TGTGCCAGCAGTAGGGAGGATGGGCCCCAGCATTTT.

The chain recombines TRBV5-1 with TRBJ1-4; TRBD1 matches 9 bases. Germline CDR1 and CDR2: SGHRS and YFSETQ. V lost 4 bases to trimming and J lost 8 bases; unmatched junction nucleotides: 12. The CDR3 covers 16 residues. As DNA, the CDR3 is TGCGCCAGCAGCGCGACATTACAGGGGGCGAGCGAAAAACTGTTTTTT. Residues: CASSATLQGASEKLFF.

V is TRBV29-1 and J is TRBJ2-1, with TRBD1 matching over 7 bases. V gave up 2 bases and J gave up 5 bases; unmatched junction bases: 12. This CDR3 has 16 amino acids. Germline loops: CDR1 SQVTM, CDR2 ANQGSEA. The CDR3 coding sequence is TGCAGCGTTGAAAAGTCTCGAGGGGGCCCAAACAATGAGCAGTTCTTC. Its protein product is CSVEKSRGGPNNEQFF.

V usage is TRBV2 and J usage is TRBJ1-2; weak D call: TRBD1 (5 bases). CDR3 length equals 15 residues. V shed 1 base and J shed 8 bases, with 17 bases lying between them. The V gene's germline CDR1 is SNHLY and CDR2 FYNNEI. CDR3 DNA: TGTGCCAGCAGTGAAGATCGGGACGTTGGTCGAGGCTACACCTTC. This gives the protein CASSEDRDVGRGYTF.

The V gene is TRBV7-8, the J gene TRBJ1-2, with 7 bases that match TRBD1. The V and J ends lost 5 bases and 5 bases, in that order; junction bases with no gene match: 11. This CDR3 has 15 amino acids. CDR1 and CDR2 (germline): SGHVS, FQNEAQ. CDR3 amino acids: CASSGIGQADYGYTF. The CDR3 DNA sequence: TGTGCCAGCAGCGGCATAGGACAGGCGGATTATGGCTACACCTTC.

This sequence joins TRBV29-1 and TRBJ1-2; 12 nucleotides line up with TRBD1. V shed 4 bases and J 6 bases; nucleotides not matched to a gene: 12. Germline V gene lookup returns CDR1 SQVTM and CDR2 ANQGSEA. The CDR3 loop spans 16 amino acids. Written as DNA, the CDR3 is TGCAGCGTTGGGGGCGGGACAGGGGGCTTGGGACATGGCTACACCTTC. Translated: CSVGGGTGGLGHGYTF.

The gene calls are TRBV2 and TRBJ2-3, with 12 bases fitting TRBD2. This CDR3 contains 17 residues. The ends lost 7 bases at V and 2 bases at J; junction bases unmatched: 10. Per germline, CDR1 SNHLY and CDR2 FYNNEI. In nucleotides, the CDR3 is TGTGCCAGCACAGGCAACCGACTAGCGGGGGTCACAGATACGCAGTATTTT. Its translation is CASTGNRLAGVTDTQYF.

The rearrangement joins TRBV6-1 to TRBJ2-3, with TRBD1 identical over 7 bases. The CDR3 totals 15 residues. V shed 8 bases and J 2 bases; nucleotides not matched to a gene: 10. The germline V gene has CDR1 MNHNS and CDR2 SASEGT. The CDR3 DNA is TGTGCCAGCCGAAAATGGGACAGCTCCACAGATACGCAGTATTTT. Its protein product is CASRKWDSSTDTQYF.

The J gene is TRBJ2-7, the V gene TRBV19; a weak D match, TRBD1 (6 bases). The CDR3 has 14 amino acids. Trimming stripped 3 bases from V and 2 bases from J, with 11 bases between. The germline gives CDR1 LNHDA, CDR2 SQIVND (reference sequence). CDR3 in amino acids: CASSIPGDAYEQYF. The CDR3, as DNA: TGTGCCAGTAGTATCCCAGGGGATGCCTACGAGCAGTACTTC.

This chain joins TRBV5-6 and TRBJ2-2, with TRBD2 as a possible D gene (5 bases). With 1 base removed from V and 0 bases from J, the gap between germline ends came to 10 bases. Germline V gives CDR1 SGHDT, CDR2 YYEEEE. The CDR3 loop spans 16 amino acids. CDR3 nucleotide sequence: TGTGCCAGCAGCTTGCGGGGTGGGACGAACACCGGGGAGCTGTTTTTT. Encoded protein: CASSLRGGTNTGELFF.

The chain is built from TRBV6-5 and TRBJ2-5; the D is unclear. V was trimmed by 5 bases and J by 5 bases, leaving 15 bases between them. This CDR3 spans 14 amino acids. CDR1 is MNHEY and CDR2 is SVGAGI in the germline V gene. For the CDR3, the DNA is TGTGCCAGCAGTCCAGTCCTGTCCGCGGAGACCCAGTACTTC. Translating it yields CASSPVLSAETQYF.

The CDR3 loop is CASSLQQGNEKLFF. The DNA for the CDR3 is TGCGCCAGCAGCTTGCAACAGGGGAATGAAAAACTGTTTTTT. V gene TRBV5-1 combines with J gene TRBJ1-4; 7 nucleotides match TRBD1. The CDR3 has 14 residues. CDR1 is SGHRS, CDR2 YFSETQ, per germline. Unmatched junction bases numbered 2, after V lost 1 base and J lost 5 bases.

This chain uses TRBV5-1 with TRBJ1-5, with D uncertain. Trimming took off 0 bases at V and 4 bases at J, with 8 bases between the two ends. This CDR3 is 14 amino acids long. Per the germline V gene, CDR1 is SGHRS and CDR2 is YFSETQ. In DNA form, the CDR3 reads TGCGCCAGCAGCTTGGGACGCGAGAATCAGCCCCAGCATTTT. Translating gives CASSLGRENQPQHF.

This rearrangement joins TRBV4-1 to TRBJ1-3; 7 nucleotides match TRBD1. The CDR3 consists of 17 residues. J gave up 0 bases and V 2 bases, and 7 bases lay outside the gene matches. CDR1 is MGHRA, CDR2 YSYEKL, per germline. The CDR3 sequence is CASSQLGQRTSGNTIYF. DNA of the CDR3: TGCGCCAGCAGCCAACTGGGACAGAGGACCTCTGGAAACACCATATATTTT.

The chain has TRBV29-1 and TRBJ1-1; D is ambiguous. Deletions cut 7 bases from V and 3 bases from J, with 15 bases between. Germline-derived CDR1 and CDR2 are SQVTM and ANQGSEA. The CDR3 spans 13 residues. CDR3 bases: TGCAGCGCCTGCAGCGGGATTTACACTGAAGCTTTCTTT. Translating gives CSACSGIYTEAFF.

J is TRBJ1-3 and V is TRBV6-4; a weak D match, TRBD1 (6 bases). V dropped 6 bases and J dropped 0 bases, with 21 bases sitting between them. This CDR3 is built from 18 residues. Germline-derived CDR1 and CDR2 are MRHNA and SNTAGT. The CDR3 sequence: CASRKFGGGRGSGNTIYF. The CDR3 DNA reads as TGTGCCAGCAGAAAATTCGGGGGAGGCAGGGGCTCTGGAAACACCATATATTTT.

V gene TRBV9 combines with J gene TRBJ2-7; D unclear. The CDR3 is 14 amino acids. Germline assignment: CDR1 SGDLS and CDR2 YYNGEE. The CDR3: CPQQRTRNRARQYF. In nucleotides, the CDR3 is TGTCCTCAGCAGCGTACAAGGAACCGGGCTAGGCAGTACTTC.

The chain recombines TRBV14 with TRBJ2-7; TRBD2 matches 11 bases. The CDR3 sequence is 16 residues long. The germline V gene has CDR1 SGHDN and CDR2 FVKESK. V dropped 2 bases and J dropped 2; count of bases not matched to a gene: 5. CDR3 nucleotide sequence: TGTGCCAGCAGCCAAACCGGGACTAGCGGCACCTACGAGCAGTACTTC. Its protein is CASSQTGTSGTYEQYF.

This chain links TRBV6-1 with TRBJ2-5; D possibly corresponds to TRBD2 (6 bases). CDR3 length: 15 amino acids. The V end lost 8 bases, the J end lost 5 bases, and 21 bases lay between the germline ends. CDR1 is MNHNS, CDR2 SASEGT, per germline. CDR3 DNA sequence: TGTGCCAGCCGAGTAGCCGATGGGAGCGGGGAGACCCAGTACTTC. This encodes CASRVADGSGETQYF.

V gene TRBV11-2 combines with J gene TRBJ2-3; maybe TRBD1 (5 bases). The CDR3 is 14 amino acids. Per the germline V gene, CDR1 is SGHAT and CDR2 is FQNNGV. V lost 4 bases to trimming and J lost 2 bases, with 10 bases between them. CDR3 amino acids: CASSSTGLTDTQYF. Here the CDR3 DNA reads TGTGCCAGCAGCTCTACAGGCCTCACAGATACGCAGTATTTT.

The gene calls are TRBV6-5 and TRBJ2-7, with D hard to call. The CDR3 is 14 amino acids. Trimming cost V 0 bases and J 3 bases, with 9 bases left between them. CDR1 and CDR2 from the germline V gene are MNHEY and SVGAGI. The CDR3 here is CASSYSSISYEQYF. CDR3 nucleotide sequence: TGTGCCAGCAGTTACTCGAGTATCAGCTACGAGCAGTACTTC.

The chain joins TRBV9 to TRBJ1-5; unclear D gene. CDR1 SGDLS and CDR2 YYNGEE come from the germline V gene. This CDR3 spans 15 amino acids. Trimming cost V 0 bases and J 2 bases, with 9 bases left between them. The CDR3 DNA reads TGTGCCAGCAGCGTAGAAGGGAATGGCAATCAGCCCCAGCATTTT. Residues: CASSVEGNGNQPQHF.

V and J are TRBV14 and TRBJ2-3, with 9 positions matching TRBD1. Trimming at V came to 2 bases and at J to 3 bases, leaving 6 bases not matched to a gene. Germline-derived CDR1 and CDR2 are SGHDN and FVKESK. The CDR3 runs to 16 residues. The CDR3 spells CASSQIEDRGTDTQYF. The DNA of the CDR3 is TGTGCCAGCAGCCAAATAGAGGACAGGGGAACAGATACGCAGTATTTT.

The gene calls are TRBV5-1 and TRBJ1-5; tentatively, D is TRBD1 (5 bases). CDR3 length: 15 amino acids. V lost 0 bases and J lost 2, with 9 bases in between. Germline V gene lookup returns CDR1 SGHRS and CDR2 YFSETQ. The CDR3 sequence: CASSLAGYGNQPQHF. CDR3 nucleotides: TGCGCCAGCAGCTTGGCAGGGTATGGCAATCAGCCCCAGCATTTT. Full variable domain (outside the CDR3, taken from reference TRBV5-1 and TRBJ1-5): KAGVTQTPRYLIKTRGQQVTLSCSPISGHRSVSWYQQTPGQGLQFLFEYFSETQRNKGNFPGRFSGRQFSNSRSEMNVSTLELGDSALYLCASSLAGYGNQPQHFGDGTRLSIL.

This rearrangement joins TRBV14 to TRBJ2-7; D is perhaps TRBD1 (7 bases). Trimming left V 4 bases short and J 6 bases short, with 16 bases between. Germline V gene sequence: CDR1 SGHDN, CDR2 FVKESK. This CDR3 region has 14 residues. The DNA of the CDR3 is TGTGCCAGCAGCCCTCTCGCAGGGGGGATCGAGCAGTACTTC. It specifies CASSPLAGGIEQYF.

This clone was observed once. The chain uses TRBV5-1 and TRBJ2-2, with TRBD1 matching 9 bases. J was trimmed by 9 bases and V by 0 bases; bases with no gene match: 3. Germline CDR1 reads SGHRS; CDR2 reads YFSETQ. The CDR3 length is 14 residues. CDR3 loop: CASSLAGQGRELFF. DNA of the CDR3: TGCGCCAGCAGCTTGGCGGGACAGGGCAGGGAGCTGTTTTTT.